The 15 T cell receptor beta chains listed next were all sequenced from one sample in a study of control samples from healthy donors and cancer patients. Clones were read by immunoSEQ multiplex PCR, and TCRdb kept only the in-frame ones, dropping some. This sample has over 200,000 clones; about 80% occur once, and the top ten carry roughly 15%. The sequencing input was PBMCs. The source of these receptors is a woman aged 60-70 years with lung cancer.

This clone appeared many times. This rearrangement joins TRBV2 to TRBJ1-1; D ambiguous. V shed 2 bases and J shed 1 base, with 5 bases lying between them. Looked up from germline, CDR1 is SNHLY and CDR2 is FYNNEI. This CDR3 is 13 amino acids long. The CDR3 region has the DNA TGTGCCAGCAGTGAATTGGAGAACACTGAAGCTTTCTTT. As protein: CASSELENTEAFF.

V usage is TRBV4-2 and J usage is TRBJ2-3; TRBD2 aligns across 15 bases. V lost 1 base and J lost 3; bases outside the gene matches: 2. CDR1 is LGHNA, CDR2 YNFKEQ, per germline. The CDR3 sequence is 17 residues long. The CDR3 protein is CASSQGGLAGGTDTQYF. The CDR3 DNA reads TGTGCCAGCAGCCAAGGGGGACTAGCGGGGGGAACAGATACGCAGTATTTT.

The chain employs TRBV6-6 and TRBJ2-7; D is uncertain. This CDR3 is 13 amino acids long. Germline CDR1 reads MNHNY; CDR2 reads SVGAGI (reference sequence). Trimming pared 7 bases from V and 0 bases from J, leaving 10 bases between. CDR3 sequence reads: CASTRGFSYEQYF. CDR3 DNA: TGTGCCAGCACCCGAGGATTCTCCTACGAGCAGTACTTC.

This clone occurred a few times. The V and J genes are TRBV7-9 and TRBJ2-7; perhaps TRBD2 as D (5 bases). V was clipped by 3 bases and J by 5 bases, with 14 bases between them. Germline loops: CDR1 SEHNR, CDR2 FQNEAQ (reference sequence). This CDR3 has 14 amino acids. The CDR3 is CASSFDIRRHEQYF. Here the CDR3 DNA reads TGTGCCAGCAGCTTTGACATAAGGAGGCACGAGCAGTACTTC.

This clone has just a few counts. This specimen includes other DNA sequences encoding the same CDR3. The chain couples TRBV7-3 to TRBJ2-2; 8 bases are a match to TRBD2. Germline-derived CDR1 and CDR2 are SGHTA and FQGTGA. This CDR3 spans 15 amino acids. Trimming removed 5 bases from V and 1 base from J; junction bases left unmatched: 3. CDR3 sequence: CASSPTSGNTGELFF. DNA for the CDR3: TGTGCCAGCAGCCCTACTAGCGGGAACACCGGGGAGCTGTTTTTT.

This clone was seen a handful of times. V gene TRBV12-3 or TRBV12-4 combines with J gene TRBJ2-1, with unresolved D. The CDR3 has 11 residues. V lost 5 bases, J lost 4 bases, and 3 bases lay in between. The CDR3 coding sequence is TGTGCCAGCAGTGTTTACAATGAGCAGTTCTTC. Its protein product is CASSVYNEQFF.

V gene TRBV19 combines with J gene TRBJ2-1; D may match TRBD1 or TRBD2 (6 bases each). Germline V gene lookup returns CDR1 LNHDA and CDR2 SQIVND (reference sequence). This CDR3 comprises 18 residues. The V gene lost 3 bases and the J gene lost 0 bases, with 18 bases spanning the gap. As DNA, the CDR3 is TGTGCCAGTAGTATTCGGGGGCAAGCGGCTCTCTCCTACAATGAGCAGTTCTTC. It encodes CASSIRGQAALSYNEQFF.

The chain recombines TRBV2 with TRBJ1-1, with D possibly TRBD1 on 5 matching bases. The CDR3 extends over 14 amino acids. Germline CDR1 and CDR2: SNHLY and FYNNEI. V lost 7 bases to trimming and J lost 5 bases, with 17 bases between them. The CDR3 region is CASTSQGRLTEAFF. CDR3 nucleotides: TGTGCCAGCACCTCTCAGGGCCGTCTGACTGAAGCTTTCTTT.

The chain uses TRBV28 and TRBJ1-2; TRBD1 aligns across 8 bases. Germline CDR1 reads MDHEN; CDR2 reads SYDVKM. With V trimmed by 6 bases and J by 4 bases, 10 bases remained unmatched. The CDR3 has 15 residues. CDR3 sequence reads: CASRPPYRGSYGYTF. The CDR3 DNA is TGTGCCAGCAGGCCCCCCTACAGGGGGTCCTATGGCTACACCTTC.

The rearrangement uses TRBV6-5 and TRBJ2-5; TRBD1 agrees at 9 bases. Germline CDR1 and CDR2: MNHEY and SVGAGI. The CDR3 extends over 15 amino acids. V was pared by 6 bases and J by 5 bases, with 10 bases of the junction left unmatched. The CDR3, as DNA: TGTGCCAGCAGAGACAACAGGGGGCAGTGGGAGACCCAGTACTTC. This encodes CASRDNRGQWETQYF.

The V call is TRBV25-1, the J call TRBJ2-2, with a tentative D call TRBD1 (6 bases). The CDR3 covers 13 residues. Germline V gives CDR1 MGHDK, CDR2 SYGVNS. Deletions cut 3 bases from V and 7 bases from J, with 9 bases between. CDR3: CASSEGAVGELFF. Here the CDR3 DNA reads TGTGCCAGCAGTGAGGGGGCAGTCGGGGAGCTGTTTTTT.

This chain uses TRBV11-2 with TRBJ1-6, with a weak D call TRBD1 (6 bases). Germline CDR1 SGHAT, CDR2 FQNNGV. Trimming removed 5 bases from V and 16 bases from J, with 12 bases in between. The CDR3 is made up of 11 amino acids. CDR3 nucleotides: TGTGCCAGCAGCGAGCGGGACATACTCCACTTT. Translation gives CASSERDILHF.

The chain couples TRBV5-1 to TRBJ2-7, with unresolved D. CDR1 SGHRS and CDR2 YFSETQ come from the germline V gene. With 0 bases removed from V and 2 bases from J, the gap between germline ends came to 12 bases. The length of the CDR3 is 15 residues. The CDR3 nucleotides read TGCGCCAGCAGCTTGGGTTCCCAGACTGCCTACGAGCAGTACTTC. It specifies CASSLGSQTAYEQYF.

The rearrangement links TRBV3-1 (or the pseudogene TRBV3-2) to TRBJ1-2; weak D call: TRBD1 (6 bases). Deletions cut 3 bases from V and 8 bases from J, with 7 bases between. The CDR3 covers 11 residues. The V gene's germline CDR1 is LGHDT and CDR2 YNNKEL (reference sequence). CDR3: CASSHTGGYTF. Written as DNA, the CDR3 is TGTGCCAGCAGCCACACAGGGGGCTACACCTTC.

The chain recombines TRBV5-1 with TRBJ1-6, with D perhaps TRBD1 (5 bases). The germline V gene encodes CDR1 SGHRS and CDR2 YFSETQ. The CDR3 loop spans 15 amino acids. V lost 0 bases and J 8 bases, leaving 12 bases between the germline ends. CDR3 residues: CASSLVWGFDSPLHF. CDR3 nucleotides: TGCGCCAGCAGCTTGGTATGGGGCTTTGATTCACCCCTCCACTTT.